These 3 T cell receptor beta chains came from one sample sequenced in a study of shared clonotypes between healthy human individuals. The protocol was immunoSEQ multiplex PCR, while the TCRdb copy is restricted to in-frame clones and leaves out a portion. The table shows 2,500,000 or so clones, with 93% occurring only once. Sequenced sample: naive CD4+ T cells from PBMCs. Indicated subset: CD45RA+ positively selected. The receptor source for this set is a man aged 18 to 30 in good health. Some clones in this sample may be carry-over from other donors' samples.

The chain recombines TRBV14 with TRBJ2-5, with D possibly TRBD1 on 5 matching bases. The CDR3 runs 15 residues. Trimming removed 1 base at V and 9 bases at J, with 18 bases between. Germline V gives CDR1 SGHDN, CDR2 FVKESK. CDR3 nucleotide sequence: TGTGCCAGCAGCCAAGGGTTTGACAGCTTCATGCCCCAGTACTTC. Its translation: CASSQGFDSFMPQYF. Full variable domain (outside the CDR3, taken from reference TRBV14 and TRBJ2-5): EAGVTQFPSHSVIEKGQTVTLRCDPISGHDNLYWYRRVMGKEIKFLLHFVKESKQDESGMPNNRFLAERTGGTYSTLKVQPAELEDSGVYFCASSQGFDSFMPQYFGPGTRLLVL.

The chain uses TRBV28 and TRBJ2-2, with 13 positions matching TRBD2. The V segment lost 6 bases and the J segment 5 bases; nucleotides outside the gene matches: 6. Germline-derived CDR1 and CDR2 are MDHEN and SYDVKM. This CDR3 comprises 16 residues. Here the CDR3 DNA reads TGTGCCAGCAGCAGACTAGCGGGAGGCGGGACCGGGGAGCTGTTTTTT. Translation: CASSRLAGGGTGELFF.

The chain combines TRBV9 with TRBJ2-1, with D tentatively TRBD2 (6 bases). The CDR3 is 14 amino acids. The ends were cut back, 5 bases at V and 0 bases at J, with 9 bases in the middle. Per germline, CDR1 SGDLS and CDR2 YYNGEE. This CDR3 reads CASRPTSSYNEQFF. The CDR3, as DNA: TGTGCCAGCAGGCCGACTAGCTCCTACAATGAGCAGTTCTTC. Filled out from reference TRBV9 and TRBJ2-1, the complete variable domain reads DSGVTQTPKHLITATGQRVTLRCSPRSGDLSVYWYQQSLDQGLQFLIQYYNGEERAKGNILERFSAQQFPDLHSELNLSSLELGDSALYFCASRPTSSYNEQFFGPGTRLTVL.